This T cell receptor beta chain comes out of a study of human T cells and chemical hapten exposure. The germline V and J ends were trimmed by 1 base and 6 bases, with 22 bases remaining between them. Per germline, CDR1 SEHNR and CDR2 FQNEAQ (reference sequence). The CDR3 totals 18 residues. TCRdb passed the RACE reads through MiXCR, listing each CDR3 protein once. Found here are 150,000 to 200,000 distinct CDR3 sequences, roughly 25% of them singletons; the top ten hold 2% to 2.5%. Documented time point: patch test 3, about 24 weeks after DPC sensitization. Treatment: therapeutic diphenylcyclopropenone sensitization with weekly scalp DPC.

The rearrangement links TRBV7-9 to TRBJ1-5, with D possibly matching TRBD1 (5 bases). The TCR originated in a woman aged 18-30 years with alopecia areata. Some clones in this sample may be carry-over from other donors' samples. Here the sequenced sample was whole blood, taken in connection with sensitization to the hapten diphenylcyclopropenone (DPC). CDR3 sequence: CASSLVGLKGIIIQPQHF. The CDR3, as DNA: TGTGCCAGCAGCTTAGTGGGACTAAAGGGTATCATCATTCAGCCCCAGCATTTT.